This T cell receptor beta chain is from a study of technical replicates of blood from several donors. The repertoire was sequenced with immunoSEQ multiplex PCR; TCRdb's copy has only in-frame clones and lacks some. Among 85,000 to 100,000 clones listed, more than 90% were seen once. CDR3 length equals 14 residues. V was shortened by 6 bases and J by 1 base, with 12 bases between the two germline ends. The V gene's germline CDR1 is LNHNV and CDR2 YYDKDF (reference sequence). The clonotype was recovered from a human donor in good health. The V and J genes are TRBV15 and TRBJ1-2; TRBD1 might be the D (6 bases). Sequencing was performed on T cells isolated from PBMCs. This CDR3 reads CATRTTGLNYGYTF. The CDR3 coding sequence is TGTGCCACCAGGACGACAGGCCTTAACTATGGCTACACCTTC. Drawing the rest from reference TRBV15 and TRBJ1-2, the complete variable domain is DAMVIQNPRYQVTQFGKPVTLSCSQTLNHNVMYWYQQKSSQAPKLLFHYYDKDFNNEADTPDNFQSRRPNTSFCFLDIRSPGLGDTAMYLCATRTTGLNYGYTFGSGTRLTVV.